The 7 T cell receptor beta chains below were found in one sample sequenced in a study of blood T cell repertoires in COVID-19. The table came from immunoSEQ multiplex PCR; TCRdb's copy has only in-frame clones and leaves some out. The sample has approximately 180,000 clones; around 76% are singletons. Specimen: peripheral blood. The receptors were sampled from a woman aged 70 to 79 with acute or convalescent COVID-19.

For this clone: An end of the junction differs from the germline gene, which may be a read error. This rearrangement joins TRBV2 to TRBJ2-7; no clear D gene. The CDR3 has 10 residues. Germline V gene data show CDR1 as SNHLY and CDR2 as FYNNEI. The CDR3 DNA is TGTGCCAGCAGTGAAGCGGTAGTACACTTC. It encodes CASSEAVVHF.

The chain combines TRBV9 with TRBJ1-1, with D maybe TRBD1 (5 bases). This CDR3 is built from 17 residues. V lost 0 bases, J lost 1 base, and 16 bases lay in between. The germline V gene has CDR1 SGDLS and CDR2 YYNGEE. The CDR3 here is CASSVALAGPTNTEAFF. CDR3 bases: TGTGCCAGCAGCGTAGCTTTGGCAGGGCCCACGAACACTGAAGCTTTCTTT.

The chain couples TRBV11-2 to TRBJ1-6, with 10 bases that match TRBD1. The trim removed 3 bases at V and 6 bases at J, leaving 2 bases unmatched. The CDR3 is 15 amino acids. The V gene's germline CDR1 is SGHAT and CDR2 FQNNGV. The CDR3 nucleotides read TGTGCCAGCAGCTTCCGGGACAGGGGTAATTCACCCCTCCACTTT. It is translated as CASSFRDRGNSPLHF.

This clone was observed once. The gene calls are TRBV5-1 and TRBJ2-7; 8 positions match TRBD1. This CDR3 region has 14 residues. V lost 2 bases and J lost 3; bases outside the gene matches: 4. The germline CDR1 and CDR2 sequences are SGHRS and YFSETQ. In DNA, the CDR3 is TGCGCCAGCAGCTTTCACAGGGGGATCTACGAGCAGTACTTC. Encoded protein: CASSFHRGIYEQYF.

The chain couples TRBV4-2 to TRBJ1-6; D uncertain. CDR3 size: 13 residues. The V end lost 1 base, the J end lost 9 bases, and 7 bases lay between the germline ends. Germline V gene sequence: CDR1 LGHNA, CDR2 YNFKEQ. For the CDR3, the DNA is TGTGCCAGCAGCCAAGCTCGGGTTTCACCCCTCCACTTT. As protein: CASSQARVSPLHF.

The gene calls are TRBV28 and TRBJ1-2; tentatively, D is TRBD1 (5 bases). V dropped 6 bases and J dropped 1 base, with 12 bases sitting between them. CDR1 is MDHEN and CDR2 is SYDVKM in the germline V gene. This CDR3 is 14 amino acids long. CDR3 sequence (DNA): TGTGCCAGCAGCTCAGGGTCGGATAACTATGGCTACACCTTC. Translated: CASSSGSDNYGYTF.

The chain couples TRBV5-6 to TRBJ1-2; D is uncertain. This CDR3 has 13 residues. In germline, CDR1 is SGHDT, CDR2 YYEEEE. The V and J ends lost 0 bases and 2 bases respectively, with 5 bases between them. The DNA for the CDR3 is TGTGCCAGCAGCTTGGGGCAGAACTATGGCTACACCTTC. Protein: CASSLGQNYGYTF.